This T cell receptor beta chain emerged from a study of T cell responses to AZD1222 COVID-19 vaccine. Study-level points and caveats: Close to half of spike-specific TCRs reportedly recognize unmutated variant regions.

About this clone itself: Its antigen is not known.

V was pared by 1 base and J by 6 bases, with 10 bases between. The CDR3 spans 14 residues. The germline V gene encodes CDR1 MDHEN and CDR2 SYDVKM. Clones were sequenced by immunoSEQ multiplex PCR, and TCRdb holds only the in-frame ones, with some missing. The sample includes approximately 35,000 clones, over 75% of them seen just once. The receptor's source is an adult who received the AZD1222 COVID-19 vaccine. The source was peripheral blood, collected 28 days after the second AZD1222 dose. This chain links TRBV28 with TRBJ1-5; D not resolved. The CDR3 nucleotides are TGTGCCAGCAGTTTATTTGGAGGCTCTCAGCCCCAGCATTTT. Amino acid sequence: CASSLFGGSQPQHF.